A single sample gave rise to the 24 T cell receptor beta chains below, sequenced in a study of T cells in Graves' hyperthyroidism and ophthalmopathy. RNA transcripts were the template for amplifying TCR beta CDR3 regions. The HTBI primer set drove a first-round RT-PCR of the TCR CDR3. TCRdb fed the multiplex PCR reads into MiXCR, producing one record per CDR3 protein. Of 560,000 or so distinct CDR3 sequences in the sample, 15% to 20% were seen once. The specimen sequenced was blood. The receptors stem from a man aged 35-49 years with Graves' ophthalmopathy.

The chain joins TRBV27 to TRBJ2-7; D remains ambiguous. The germline V gene has CDR1 MNHEY and CDR2 SMNVEV (reference sequence). The CDR3 length is 14 residues. V lost 2 bases, J lost 0 bases, and 8 bases lay in between. The CDR3 here is CASSLSVPSYEQYF. CDR3 coding DNA: TGTGCCAGCAGTTTAAGCGTTCCCTCCTACGAGCAGTACTTC.

This clonotype was seen many times. The V call is TRBV14, the J call TRBJ2-7; TRBD1 might be the D (6 bases). Trimming cost V 3 bases and J 3 bases, with 9 bases left between them. Germline V gene sequence: CDR1 SGHDN, CDR2 FVKESK. The CDR3 covers 13 residues. CDR3 loop: CASSQAQGYEQYF. The CDR3 DNA reads TGTGCCAGCAGCCAGGCACAGGGCTACGAGCAGTACTTC.

This chain connects TRBV6-5 to TRBJ1-1; no clear D. In germline, CDR1 is MNHEY, CDR2 SVGAGI. The CDR3 sequence is 13 residues long. V lost 3 bases and J lost 8, with 13 bases in between. The CDR3 is CASSYAKGREAFF. The CDR3 nucleotides read TGTGCCAGCAGTTATGCCAAAGGTCGCGAAGCTTTCTTT.

This chain connects TRBV7-9 to TRBJ2-1; either TRBD1 or TRBD2 may fit D (5 bases each). The CDR3 consists of 15 residues. V was trimmed by 6 bases and J by 9 bases, leaving 21 bases between them. In germline, CDR1 is SEHNR, CDR2 FQNEAQ (reference sequence). The DNA for the CDR3 is TGTGCCAGCAGACCTCCCGGGCGAGGGGAAGGTGAGCAGTTCTTC. Translating gives CASRPPGRGEGEQFF.

This clonotype turned up a few times. The chain is built from TRBV30 and TRBJ2-4, with 9 bases that match TRBD1. V shed 3 bases, J shed 5 bases, and the junction held 11 bases outside the gene matches. This CDR3 spans 16 amino acids. Germline lookup yields CDR1 GTSNPN and CDR2 SVGIG (reference sequence). CDR3 in DNA: TGTGCCTGGAGCCCGGGACAGGGAGGATCGGAAAACATTCAGTACTTC. Protein sequence: CAWSPGQGGSENIQYF.

The chain employs TRBV2 and TRBJ2-7; no clear D gene. Trimming pared 7 bases from V and 1 base from J, leaving 17 bases between. CDR1 and CDR2 (germline): SNHLY, FYNNEI. The CDR3 is made up of 15 amino acids. The CDR3 reads CASKDFSTSSYEQYF. CDR3 coding DNA: TGTGCCAGCAAAGATTTTTCGACGAGTTCCTACGAGCAGTACTTC. The whole variable domain, filled in from reference TRBV2 and TRBJ2-7, reads EPEVTQTPSHQVTQMGQEVILRCVPISNHLYFYWYRQILGQKVEFLVSFYNNEISEKSEIFDDQFSVERPDGSNFTLKIRSTKLEDSAMYFCASKDFSTSSYEQYFGPGTRLTVT.

CDR3 in DNA: TGTGCCAGCAGCCAACCCAGGGGGCGCGGGGGCTACACCTTC. Protein sequence: CASSQPRGRGGYTF. The chain joins TRBV16 to TRBJ1-2; 8 bases line up with TRBD1. Germline V gene lookup returns CDR1 KGHSY and CDR2 FQNENV. The ends lost 2 bases at V and 8 bases at J; junction bases unmatched: 7. CDR3 length: 14 residues.

J is TRBJ1-5 and V is TRBV20-1; TRBD1 matches 8 bases. The V and J ends lost 2 bases and 7 bases, in that order; junction bases with no gene match: 16. The CDR3 runs to 17 residues. The germline V gene has CDR1 DFQATT and CDR2 SNEGSKA (reference sequence). CDR3 sequence (DNA): TGCAGTGCTAGACCTGGGGACAGGTATAATGTTAGGCAGCCCCAGCATTTT. It codes for CSARPGDRYNVRQPQHF.

This clonotype was counted a few times. The CDR3 region has the DNA TGCAGCGTTGTTTCGGGGCGGCTGAGCGGGAGTAGCTCCTACAATGAGCAGTTCTTC. It translates to CSVVSGRLSGSSSYNEQFF. This chain joins TRBV29-1 and TRBJ2-1; 8 nucleotides match TRBD2. The J segment lost 0 bases and the V segment lost 4 bases, leaving 17 bases of the junction unmatched. CDR1 and CDR2 (germline): SQVTM, ANQGSEA. The CDR3 is made up of 19 amino acids.

This clonotype was recorded many times. Written as DNA, the CDR3 is TGCGCCAGCAGCTTGGAACGGGGCAAGGACTATGGCTACACCTTC. It is translated as CASSLERGKDYGYTF. The rearrangement joins TRBV5-1 to TRBJ1-2; D possibly corresponds to TRBD1 (5 bases). Germline CDR1 is SGHRS and CDR2 is YFSETQ. This CDR3 has 15 residues. The V and J ends lost 0 bases and 3 bases respectively, with 12 bases between them.

A few counts support this clonotype. The rearrangement joins TRBV7-8 to TRBJ2-1; 8 bases map to TRBD1. Trimming cost V 5 bases and J 6 bases; bases outside gene matches: 15. CDR1 and CDR2 from the germline V gene are SGHVS and FQNEAQ. CDR3 length: 17 residues. The CDR3 DNA sequence: TGTGCCAGCAGCGGGGACAGGAGGACCCGTAAAATCAATGAGCAGTTCTTC. Its protein is CASSGDRRTRKINEQFF.

This clonotype was seen ten or more times. This chain joins TRBV27 and TRBJ2-7; no clear D. Germline CDR1 reads MNHEY; CDR2 reads SMNVEV (reference sequence). This CDR3 comprises 16 residues. Trimming took off 0 bases at V and 0 bases at J, with 12 bases between the two ends. The CDR3 loop is CASSLSGSLSSYEQYF. In DNA, the CDR3 is TGTGCCAGCAGTTTATCCGGCTCCCTAAGCTCCTACGAGCAGTACTTC.

This clonotype was seen a handful of times. The junction differs from germline at one of its ends, possibly a read error. This sequence joins TRBV20-1 and TRBJ2-7; 8 nucleotides match TRBD1. CDR3 length equals 13 residues. Germline V gene data show CDR1 as DFQATT and CDR2 as SNEGSKA (reference sequence). The CDR3 bases are TGCAGTCCTAGGGACAGGAGCTCCTACGAGCAGTACTTC. Its protein is CSPRDRSSYEQYF.

This clonotype was picked up many times. The chain links TRBV6-4 to TRBJ2-7, with D tentatively TRBD1 (5 bases). The germline gives CDR1 MRHNA, CDR2 SNTAGT. CDR3 length: 15 residues. Trimming left V 3 bases short and J 5 bases short, with 17 bases between. CDR3 sequence (DNA): TGTGCCAGCAGTGATCAGGGTGTTGTATCGGACGAGCAGTACTTC. Translated: CASSDQGVVSDEQYF.

The genes are TRBV28 and TRBJ2-2; 12 nucleotides match TRBD2. Germline V gene data show CDR1 as MDHEN and CDR2 as SYDVKM. The CDR3 has 21 residues. The V segment lost 1 base and the J segment 6 bases; nucleotides outside the gene matches: 18. CDR3 protein: CASSLLAAGLAGGERSGELFF. The CDR3 coding sequence is TGTGCCAGCAGTTTATTAGCAGCCGGGCTAGCGGGAGGGGAAAGATCCGGGGAGCTGTTTTTT.

J is TRBJ2-5 and V is TRBV15; 9 bases agree with TRBD2. This CDR3 region has 16 residues. V was pared by 4 bases and J by 4 bases, with 10 bases of the junction left unmatched. CDR1 is LNHNV, CDR2 YYDKDF, per germline (reference sequence). The CDR3 nucleotides read TGTGCCACCAGCACTAGCGGGGAAATATACCTAGAGACCCAGTACTTC. This sequence encodes CATSTSGEIYLETQYF.

In this sample, this clonotype turned up a few times. This chain links TRBV20-1 with TRBJ1-2; D is perhaps TRBD1 (5 bases). Between the trimmed V and J ends, which lost 1 base and 2 bases, there was a span of 5 bases. CDR3 length: 12 amino acids. Germline V gene data show CDR1 as DFQATT and CDR2 as SNEGSKA (reference sequence). The CDR3 is CSARAGNYGYTF. CDR3 DNA: TGCAGTGCTAGAGCAGGGAACTATGGCTACACCTTC.

The rearrangement joins TRBV12-3 or TRBV12-4 to TRBJ1-1; D not certain. The V gene lost 6 bases and the J gene lost 1 base, with 15 bases spanning the gap. CDR3 length equals 15 residues. The CDR3, as DNA: TGTGCCAGCAGCCCAGGTAGCGCGGCGAACACTGAAGCTTTCTTT. It translates to CASSPGSAANTEAFF.

The chain joins TRBV20-1 to TRBJ1-2; D call uncertain. The CDR3 has 12 amino acids. V dropped 3 bases and J dropped 3 bases, with 8 bases sitting between them. CDR1 is DFQATT, CDR2 SNEGSKA, per germline (reference sequence). DNA for the CDR3: TGCAGTGCTAGGGGCCAGTACTATGGCTACACCTTC. Residues: CSARGQYYGYTF.

This clonotype has more than one count but fewer than ten. The rearrangement links TRBV2 to TRBJ2-3; D unclear. The CDR3 has 16 amino acids. Between the trimmed V and J ends, which lost 2 bases and 6 bases, there was a span of 18 bases. Germline V lookup: CDR1 SNHLY, CDR2 FYNNEI. The CDR3 here is CASSEKTRVMSDTQYF. The CDR3 DNA reads TGTGCCAGCAGTGAAAAGACCCGGGTCATGTCGGATACGCAGTATTTT.

This clonotype showed up just a few times. The rearrangement uses TRBV20-1 and TRBJ1-5; weak D call: TRBD1 (5 bases). In germline, CDR1 is DFQATT, CDR2 SNEGSKA (reference sequence). The V end was cut by 1 base, the J end by 5 bases, with 12 bases between. The CDR3 length is 14 residues. This chain's CDR3 is CSARGTQDHQPQHF. For the CDR3, the DNA is TGCAGTGCTAGAGGCACACAGGATCATCAGCCCCAGCATTTT.

This rearrangement joins TRBV6-1 to TRBJ2-3, with 7 nucleotides matching TRBD2. The V segment lost 6 bases and the J segment 2 bases; nucleotides outside the gene matches: 17. The V gene's germline CDR1 is MNHNS and CDR2 SASEGT. CDR3 length equals 18 residues. The chain's CDR3 is CASSRPATSLAPTDTQYF. The CDR3 nucleotides read TGTGCCAGCAGCAGACCCGCGACTAGCCTCGCCCCCACAGATACGCAGTATTTT.

The chain joins TRBV28 to TRBJ2-7; 15 bases fit TRBD2. Germline trimming cut 5 bases from V and 7 bases from J; bases unmatched to any gene: 9. Per the germline V gene, CDR1 is MDHEN and CDR2 is SYDVKM. The CDR3 extends over 16 amino acids. The CDR3 sequence is CASSVAGLAGGREQYF. The DNA for the CDR3 is TGTGCCAGCAGTGTAGCAGGACTAGCGGGGGGGCGAGAGCAGTACTTC.

There are many counts of this clonotype. This chain uses TRBV18 with TRBJ2-1; TRBD2 matches at 11 bases. V lost 6 bases, J lost 0 bases, and 4 bases stayed unmatched. Looked up from germline, CDR1 is KGHSH and CDR2 is LQKENI. The CDR3 length is 16 residues. CDR3 bases: TGTGCCAGCTCGCCTACTAGCGGGAGCTCCTACAATGAGCAGTTCTTC. Its protein is CASSPTSGSSYNEQFF.